Below are 3 T cell receptor beta chains sequenced from a single sample in a study of T cell responses to AZD1222 COVID-19 vaccine. TCRdb's table, derived via immunoSEQ multiplex PCR, lists solely in-frame clones and lacks some. The sample lists about 93,000 clones; roughly 91% were seen once. Sequencing was performed on peripheral blood, taken on day 0 of MenACWY control vaccination. The receptors stem from an adult in good health.

The V call is TRBV6-5, the J call TRBJ1-5; D unclear. The V gene lost 10 bases and the J gene lost 0 bases, with 10 bases spanning the gap. Germline-derived CDR1 and CDR2 are MNHEY and SVGAGI. This CDR3 has 13 residues. The CDR3 here is CATSGDSNQPQHF. CDR3 in DNA: TGTGCCACCTCCGGGGATAGCAATCAGCCCCAGCATTTT.

The chain has TRBV30 and TRBJ1-2; D not resolved. Trimming pared 5 bases from V and 5 bases from J, leaving 18 bases between. Germline CDR1 reads GTSNPN; CDR2 reads SVGIG (reference sequence). The CDR3 runs 14 residues. The CDR3 reads CAWEFEGGYYGYTF. CDR3 nucleotide sequence: TGTGCCTGGGAATTCGAAGGTGGGTATTATGGCTACACCTTC.

The chain links TRBV29-1 to TRBJ1-1; D may be TRBD1 (5 bases). V was clipped by 7 bases and J by 1 base, with 13 bases between them. The V gene's germline CDR1 is SQVTM and CDR2 ANQGSEA. This CDR3 comprises 13 residues. As DNA, the CDR3 is TGCAGCGCCAGCCGACAGCAGAACACTGAAGCTTTCTTT. Encoded protein: CSASRQQNTEAFF.